The next 8 T cell receptor beta chains were all read from a single sample in a study of T cells in Graves' hyperthyroidism and ophthalmopathy. Amplified TCR beta CDR3 regions derived from RNA transcripts. With the HTBI primer set, the TCR CDR3 went through a first round of RT-PCR. Each CDR3 protein is one row after TCRdb ran MiXCR on the multiplex PCR reads. Counted here are around 600,000 distinct CDR3 sequences, around 15% occurring once; the ten biggest clones make up around 12%. Material: blood. These receptors all come from a woman aged 50 to 65 with Graves' ophthalmopathy.

This clonotype was counted at least ten times. V and J are TRBV24-1 and TRBJ2-3, with 12 bases lining up with TRBD2. J gave up 3 bases and V 3 bases, and 6 bases lay outside the gene matches. The CDR3 is 17 amino acids. From germline, CDR1 is KGHDR and CDR2 SFDVKD. The CDR3 reads CATSDPPGLAGTDTQYF. DNA for the CDR3: TGTGCCACCAGTGATCCTCCGGGACTAGCGGGTACAGATACGCAGTATTTT.

This clonotype was picked up many times. The gene calls are TRBV12-3 or TRBV12-4 and TRBJ1-4, with D possibly matching TRBD1 (6 bases). Trimming removed 6 bases at V and 6 bases at J, with 14 bases between. The CDR3 runs to 14 residues. This CDR3 is CASRRTAEDEKLFF. In DNA form, the CDR3 reads TGTGCCAGCAGAAGGACAGCAGAGGATGAAAAACTGTTTTTT.

This clonotype was counted many times. The chain is built from TRBV28 and TRBJ2-7; D is uncertain. The CDR3 has 17 amino acids. The V gene's germline CDR1 is MDHEN and CDR2 SYDVKM. Trimming shortened V by 4 bases and J by 2 bases, and 21 bases separated the two germline ends. CDR3 sequence reads: CASSSPRAVKNPYEQYF. In nucleotides, the CDR3 is TGTGCCAGCAGTTCCCCTAGGGCAGTAAAAAACCCCTACGAGCAGTACTTC.

V is TRBV5-1 and J is TRBJ2-1; tentative D call: TRBD2 (6 bases). CDR1 and CDR2 (germline): SGHRS, YFSETQ. V was shortened by 4 bases and J by 8 bases, with 10 bases between the two germline ends. The CDR3 has 12 amino acids. The CDR3 loop reads CASSDGGDEQFF. DNA of the CDR3: TGCGCCAGCAGCGACGGAGGGGATGAGCAGTTCTTC.

This clonotype has ten or more counts. The genes are TRBV5-1 and TRBJ2-7; the D gene is possibly TRBD2 (5 bases). This CDR3 has 15 residues. The germline CDR1 and CDR2 sequences are SGHRS and YFSETQ. Trimming shortened V by 1 base and J by 1 base, and 12 bases separated the two germline ends. DNA for the CDR3: TGCGCCAGCAGCTTGAGGAGTTCGGGGTCCTACGAGCAGTACTTC. This translates into CASSLRSSGSYEQYF. Complete variable domain (other parts from reference TRBV5-1 and TRBJ2-7): KAGVTQTPRYLIKTRGQQVTLSCSPISGHRSVSWYQQTPGQGLQFLFEYFSETQRNKGNFPGRFSGRQFSNSRSEMNVSTLELGDSALYLCASSLRSSGSYEQYFGPGTRLTVT.

This chain links TRBV5-6 with TRBJ2-1; D remains unclear. Looked up from germline, CDR1 is SGHDT and CDR2 is YYEEEE. Trimming removed 0 bases from V and 9 bases from J, with 10 bases in between. The CDR3 extends over 13 amino acids. The CDR3 region has the DNA TGTGCCAGCAGCTTGGGGTACGTAGGTGAGCAGTTCTTC. Its protein product is CASSLGYVGEQFF.

This clonotype was seen a handful of times. The chain couples TRBV29-1 to TRBJ2-3; 11 nucleotides match TRBD2. Germline V gives CDR1 SQVTM, CDR2 ANQGSEA. The length of the CDR3 is 15 residues. The V gene end was trimmed by 6 bases and the J gene end by 4 bases; junction bases not matched to a gene: 9. For the CDR3, the DNA is TGCAGCGTAGCCATAGCGGGAGGGCCATCAGATACGCAGTATTTT. Its translation is CSVAIAGGPSDTQYF.

This clonotype was observed at least ten times. This chain links TRBV27 with TRBJ2-7; D unclear. V lost 6 bases and J lost 2, with 17 bases in between. Germline V gene sequence: CDR1 MNHEY, CDR2 SMNVEV (reference sequence). This CDR3 is built from 15 residues. The chain's CDR3 is CASSPAGDSTYEQYF. DNA for the CDR3: TGTGCCAGCAGCCCGGCCGGAGATTCGACCTACGAGCAGTACTTC.